One sample yielded the 16 T cell receptor beta chains listed below, sequenced in a study of T cell repertoires in cytomegalovirus infection. TCRdb analysed the reads with MiXCR anew, one entry per CDR3 protein. The sample includes 300,000 or so distinct CDR3 sequences, 25% of them seen just once. For these TCRs, the target antigens are not known. Material: cultured PBMCs, obtained from culture after CMV antigen stimulation. The receptors were gathered from a human donor in good health (CMV status not recorded). Some clones in this sample may be carry-over from other donors' samples.

The chain couples TRBV20-1 to TRBJ2-5; possible D gene TRBD1, 6 bases. This CDR3 is built from 12 residues. CDR1 DFQATT and CDR2 SNEGSKA come from the germline V gene (reference sequence). Deletions cut 1 base from V and 5 bases from J, with 8 bases between. The CDR3 sequence is CSARAGQETQYF. CDR3 sequence (DNA): TGCAGTGCTAGAGCAGGACAGGAGACCCAGTACTTC.

The chain joins TRBV11-3 to TRBJ2-5; possibly TRBD1 or TRBD2 for D (6 bases each). This CDR3 has 15 residues. V gave up 4 bases and J gave up 5 bases, with 17 bases separating them. CDR1 is SGHNT, CDR2 YENEEA, per germline. The CDR3 DNA reads TGTGCCAGCAGCTGGACCTTAGAGGGGGGTGAGACCCAGTACTTC. Its protein product is CASSWTLEGGETQYF.

The chain has TRBV7-9 and TRBJ1-4; 9 bases align to TRBD1. The CDR3 has 14 residues. Germline lookup yields CDR1 SEHNR and CDR2 FQNEAQ (reference sequence). Trimming removed 5 bases from V and 6 bases from J; junction bases left unmatched: 4. The CDR3 sequence: CASSIRDRDEKLFF. DNA of the CDR3: TGTGCCAGCAGCATACGGGACAGGGATGAAAAACTGTTTTTT.

This clonotype was observed many times. V usage is TRBV7-2 and J usage is TRBJ2-1, with 11 nucleotides matching TRBD2. CDR3 length: 15 amino acids. Germline CDR1 and CDR2: SGHTA and FQGNSA. V was pared by 5 bases and J by 4 bases, with 4 bases of the junction left unmatched. The CDR3 region is CASSLTSGGYNEQFF. The CDR3 DNA reads as TGTGCCAGCAGCCTTACTAGCGGGGGTTACAATGAGCAGTTCTTC. Together with reference TRBV7-2 and TRBJ2-1, the CDR3 gives the full variable domain: GAGVSQSPSNKVTEKGKDVELRCDPISGHTALYWYRQSLGQGLEFLIYFQGNSAPDKSGLPSDRFSAERTGGSVSTLTIQRTQQEDSAVYLCASSLTSGGYNEQFFGPGTRLTVL.

This clonotype was counted many times. The rearrangement links TRBV7-2 to TRBJ2-1, with D uncertain. V shed 2 bases and J shed 0 bases, with 14 bases lying between them. Germline V gives CDR1 SGHTA, CDR2 FQGNSA. CDR3 length equals 17 residues. The CDR3 nucleotides read TGTGCCAGCAGCTTAAACATGGCGGTAAGCTCCTACAATGAGCAGTTCTTC. This encodes CASSLNMAVSSYNEQFF.

The V call is TRBV12-3 or TRBV12-4, the J call TRBJ1-3; D not certain. Trimming left V 7 bases short and J 2 bases short, with 12 bases between. This CDR3 has 14 residues. CDR3 in DNA: TGTGCCAGCAATCCGGAGCAGGCTGGAAACACCATATATTTT. This gives the protein CASNPEQAGNTIYF.

The gene calls are TRBV19 and TRBJ2-1; the match to TRBD2 covers 14 bases. Trimming took 0 bases from V and 0 from J; bases not matched to a gene: 10. The CDR3 runs 21 residues. Germline V gene lookup returns CDR1 LNHDA and CDR2 SQIVND (reference sequence). The CDR3 DNA reads TGTGCCAGTAGTATAGATCTTATGACTAGCGGGAGGGCCGGCTCCTACAATGAGCAGTTCTTC. It is translated as CASSIDLMTSGRAGSYNEQFF.

This clonotype occurred many times. This rearrangement joins TRBV6-1 to TRBJ2-1; 10 nucleotides line up with TRBD2. The CDR3 sequence is 16 residues long. Germline V gene data show CDR1 as MNHNS and CDR2 as SASEGT. V was clipped by 6 bases and J by 6 bases; unmatched bases: 11. The CDR3 sequence: CASRPRTSGSTNEQFF. Here the CDR3 DNA reads TGTGCCAGCAGACCCAGGACTAGCGGAAGTACCAATGAGCAGTTCTTC.

This clonotype was detected a few times. CDR3 sequence (DNA): TGTGCCAGCAGTGACCCGGGCAGAAGCTATGGCTACACCTTC. Translated: CASSDPGRSYGYTF. This chain links TRBV25-1 with TRBJ1-2; D not certain. Germline loops: CDR1 MGHDK, CDR2 SYGVNS. Trimming shortened V by 3 bases and J by 4 bases, and 12 bases separated the two germline ends. The CDR3 contains 14 residues.

This sequence joins TRBV4-1 and TRBJ1-1; 7 bases are a match to TRBD1. Trimming cost V 1 base and J 5 bases; bases outside gene matches: 7. The germline V gene encodes CDR1 MGHRA and CDR2 YSYEKL. The CDR3 is made up of 15 amino acids. This CDR3 is CASSQVDREQTEAFF. CDR3 coding DNA: TGCGCCAGCAGCCAAGTTGACAGGGAACAGACTGAAGCTTTCTTT.

The rearrangement links TRBV5-6 to TRBJ2-2; possible D gene TRBD1, 6 bases. Trimming pared 0 bases from V and 3 bases from J, leaving 9 bases between. Looked up from germline, CDR1 is SGHDT and CDR2 is YYEEEE. The CDR3 has 15 residues. The CDR3 DNA is TGTGCCAGCAGCTTGGGGACAGTAGACACCGGGGAGCTGTTTTTT. Translated, it gives CASSLGTVDTGELFF.

This clonotype was observed a few times. The chain is built from TRBV4-3 and TRBJ2-1; 9 bases map to TRBD2. This CDR3 is built from 20 residues. Trimming took 4 bases from V and 8 from J; bases not matched to a gene: 24. Germline values: CDR1 LGHNA, CDR2 YSLEER. The chain's CDR3 is CASSRQPLGAGGPSMDEQFF. The CDR3 region has the DNA TGCGCCAGCAGCCGCCAACCCTTGGGGGCGGGAGGGCCCTCGATGGATGAGCAGTTCTTC.

This clonotype was observed at least ten times. The chain has TRBV9 and TRBJ1-2, with 7 nucleotides matching TRBD1. V gave up 0 bases and J gave up 8 bases; unmatched junction bases: 10. The CDR3 length is 15 residues. Germline V gene lookup returns CDR1 SGDLS and CDR2 YYNGEE. The DNA of the CDR3 is TGTGCCAGCAGCGTAGCCGGACAGGCCCCCGGAGGCTACACCTTC. Its protein product is CASSVAGQAPGGYTF.

The DNA for the CDR3 is TGTGCCAGCAGCGGATCGGGGCTGAACACTGAAGCTTTCTTT. This gives the protein CASSGSGLNTEAFF. This chain connects TRBV14 to TRBJ1-1; possible D gene TRBD1, 5 bases. The germline V gene has CDR1 SGHDN and CDR2 FVKESK. CDR3 length: 14 amino acids. With 5 bases removed from V and 0 bases from J, the gap between germline ends came to 10 bases. The complete variable domain, with remaining parts taken from reference TRBV14 and TRBJ1-1, reads EAGVTQFPSHSVIEKGQTVTLRCDPISGHDNLYWYRRVMGKEIKFLLHFVKESKQDESGMPNNRFLAERTGGTYSTLKVQPAELEDSGVYFCASSGSGLNTEAFFGQGTRLTVV.

This clonotype was detected ten times or more. The J gene is TRBJ1-2, the V gene TRBV28, with D possibly matching TRBD1 (6 bases). Germline loops: CDR1 MDHEN, CDR2 SYDVKM. Trimming removed 6 bases at V and 5 bases at J, with 19 bases between. CDR3 length: 15 amino acids. The CDR3 sequence is CASSLMNRVLYGYTF. As DNA, the CDR3 is TGTGCCAGCAGCTTAATGAACAGGGTTTTGTATGGCTACACCTTC.

The V call is TRBV20-1, the J call TRBJ2-1; 9 positions match TRBD2. This CDR3 is 16 amino acids long. After removal of 7 bases from V and 3 bases from J, the junction contained 13 bases not matched to a gene. Per germline, CDR1 DFQATT and CDR2 SNEGSKA (reference sequence). CDR3 bases: TGCAGTGTGTTAGCGGGAGCCGAGGGGTACTACAATGAGCAGTTCTTC. As protein: CSVLAGAEGYYNEQFF.